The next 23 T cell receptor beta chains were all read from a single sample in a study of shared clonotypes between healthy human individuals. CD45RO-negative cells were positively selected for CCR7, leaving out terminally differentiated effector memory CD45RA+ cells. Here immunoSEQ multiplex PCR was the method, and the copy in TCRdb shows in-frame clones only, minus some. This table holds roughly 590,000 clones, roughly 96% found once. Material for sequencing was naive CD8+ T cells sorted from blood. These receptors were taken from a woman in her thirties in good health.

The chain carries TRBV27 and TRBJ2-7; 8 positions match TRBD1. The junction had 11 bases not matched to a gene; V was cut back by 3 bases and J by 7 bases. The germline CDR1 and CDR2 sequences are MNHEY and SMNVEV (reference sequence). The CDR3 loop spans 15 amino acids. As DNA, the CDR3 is TGTGCCAGCAGTTTTCTTCAGGACAGGGACCGGGAGCAGTACTTC. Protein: CASSFLQDRDREQYF.

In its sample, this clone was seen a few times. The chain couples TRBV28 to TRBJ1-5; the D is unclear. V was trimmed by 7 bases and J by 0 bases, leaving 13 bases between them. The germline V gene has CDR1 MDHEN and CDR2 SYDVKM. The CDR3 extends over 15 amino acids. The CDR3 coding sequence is TGTGCCAGCACCTTTACGCGGCTTAGCAATCAGCCCCAGCATTTT. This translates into CASTFTRLSNQPQHF.

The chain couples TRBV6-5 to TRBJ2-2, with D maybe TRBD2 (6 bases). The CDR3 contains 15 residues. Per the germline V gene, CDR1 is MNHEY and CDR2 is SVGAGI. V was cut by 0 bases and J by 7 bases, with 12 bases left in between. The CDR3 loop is CASSYSILAGGELFF. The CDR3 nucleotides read TGTGCCAGCAGTTACTCGATACTAGCCGGCGGGGAGCTGTTTTTT.

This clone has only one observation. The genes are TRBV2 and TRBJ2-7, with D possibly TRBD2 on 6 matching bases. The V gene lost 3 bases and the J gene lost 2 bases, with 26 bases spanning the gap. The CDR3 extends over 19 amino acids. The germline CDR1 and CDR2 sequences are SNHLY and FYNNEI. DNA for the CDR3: TGTGCCAGCAGTGAGGCACCGGGGGATGTGTGGTCACCCCCCTACGAGCAGTACTTC. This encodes CASSEAPGDVWSPPYEQYF.

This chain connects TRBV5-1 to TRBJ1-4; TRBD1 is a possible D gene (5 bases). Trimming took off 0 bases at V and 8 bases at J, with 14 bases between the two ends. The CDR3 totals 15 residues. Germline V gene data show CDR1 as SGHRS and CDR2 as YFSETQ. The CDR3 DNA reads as TGCGCCAGCAGCTTGGCCGAGGGGACGGGAGAAAAACTGTTTTTT. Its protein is CASSLAEGTGEKLFF.

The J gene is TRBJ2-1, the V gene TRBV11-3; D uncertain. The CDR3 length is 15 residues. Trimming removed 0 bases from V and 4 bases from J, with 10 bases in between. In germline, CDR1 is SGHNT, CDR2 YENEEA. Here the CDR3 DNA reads TGTGCCAGCAGCTTAGAAGGTGGGCTATACAATGAGCAGTTCTTC. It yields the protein CASSLEGGLYNEQFF.

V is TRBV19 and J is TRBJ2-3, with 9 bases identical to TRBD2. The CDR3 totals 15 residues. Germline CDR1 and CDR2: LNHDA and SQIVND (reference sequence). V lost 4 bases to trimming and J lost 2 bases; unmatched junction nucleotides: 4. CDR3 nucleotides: TGTGCCAGTAGTAGTAGCGGGAGAGACACAGATACGCAGTATTTT. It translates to CASSSSGRDTDTQYF. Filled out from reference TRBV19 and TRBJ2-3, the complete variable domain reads DGGITQSPKYLFRKEGQNVTLSCEQNLNHDAMYWYRQDPGQGLRLIYYSQIVNDFQKGDIAEGYSVSREKKESFPLTVTSAQKNPTAFYLCASSSSGRDTDTQYFGPGTRLTVL.

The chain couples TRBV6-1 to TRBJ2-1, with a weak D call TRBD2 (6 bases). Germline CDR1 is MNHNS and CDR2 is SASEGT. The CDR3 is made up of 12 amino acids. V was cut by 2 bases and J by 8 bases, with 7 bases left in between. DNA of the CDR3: TGTGCCAGCAGTGAATGGGGGGATGAGCAGTTCTTC. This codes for CASSEWGDEQFF.

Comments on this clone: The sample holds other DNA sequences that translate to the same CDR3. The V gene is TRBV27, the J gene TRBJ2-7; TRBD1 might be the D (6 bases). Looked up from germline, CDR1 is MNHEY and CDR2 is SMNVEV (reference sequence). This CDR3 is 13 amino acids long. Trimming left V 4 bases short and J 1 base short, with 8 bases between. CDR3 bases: TGTGCCAGCAGTTCCGGACAGTCCTACGAGCAGTACTTC. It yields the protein CASSSGQSYEQYF.

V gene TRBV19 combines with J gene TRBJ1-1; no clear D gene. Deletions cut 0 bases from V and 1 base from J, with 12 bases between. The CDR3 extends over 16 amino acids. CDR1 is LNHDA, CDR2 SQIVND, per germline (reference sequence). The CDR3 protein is CASSIDPKDSNTEAFF. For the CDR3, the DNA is TGTGCCAGTAGTATAGATCCTAAGGACTCGAACACTGAAGCTTTCTTT.

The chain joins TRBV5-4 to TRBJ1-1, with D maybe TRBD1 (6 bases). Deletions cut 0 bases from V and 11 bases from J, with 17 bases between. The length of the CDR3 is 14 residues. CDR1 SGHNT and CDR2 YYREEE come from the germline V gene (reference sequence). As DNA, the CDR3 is TGTGCCAGCAGCTTGGCGTTCTCGGGGGCAGGGGCTTTCTTT. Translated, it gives CASSLAFSGAGAFF. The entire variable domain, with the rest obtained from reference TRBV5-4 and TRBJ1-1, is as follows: ETGVTQSPTHLIKTRGQQVTLRCSSQSGHNTVSWYQQALGQGPQFIFQYYREEENGRGNFPPRFSGLQFPNYSSELNVNALELDDSALYLCASSLAFSGAGAFFGQGTRLTVV.

The CDR3 DNA reads as TGTGCCAGCAGGAGGGCAGGTAGCCCGAACACTGAAGCTTTCTTT. Amino acids: CASRRAGSPNTEAFF. J is TRBJ1-1 and V is TRBV2; D call uncertain. There are 15 residues in the CDR3. Germline CDR1 reads SNHLY; CDR2 reads FYNNEI. The V gene lost 6 bases and the J gene lost 1 base, with 15 bases spanning the gap.

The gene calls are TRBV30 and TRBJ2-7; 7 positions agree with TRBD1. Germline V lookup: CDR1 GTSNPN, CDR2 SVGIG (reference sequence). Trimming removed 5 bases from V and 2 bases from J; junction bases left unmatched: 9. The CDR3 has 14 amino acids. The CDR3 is CAWQMTGTAYEQYF. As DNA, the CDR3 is TGTGCCTGGCAGATGACCGGGACAGCCTACGAGCAGTACTTC.

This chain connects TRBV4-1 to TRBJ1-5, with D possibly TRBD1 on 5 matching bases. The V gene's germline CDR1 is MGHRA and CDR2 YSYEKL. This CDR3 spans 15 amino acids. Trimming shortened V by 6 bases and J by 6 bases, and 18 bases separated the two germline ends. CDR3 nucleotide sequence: TGCGCCAGCAGTCGTACCAGGGTCGATGGTCAGCCCCAGCATTTT. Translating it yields CASSRTRVDGQPQHF.

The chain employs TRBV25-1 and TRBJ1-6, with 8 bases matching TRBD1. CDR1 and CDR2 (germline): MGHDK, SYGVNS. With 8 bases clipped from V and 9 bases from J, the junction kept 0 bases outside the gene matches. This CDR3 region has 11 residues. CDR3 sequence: CASGQGSPLHF. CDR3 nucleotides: TGTGCCAGCGGACAGGGTTCACCCCTCCACTTT.

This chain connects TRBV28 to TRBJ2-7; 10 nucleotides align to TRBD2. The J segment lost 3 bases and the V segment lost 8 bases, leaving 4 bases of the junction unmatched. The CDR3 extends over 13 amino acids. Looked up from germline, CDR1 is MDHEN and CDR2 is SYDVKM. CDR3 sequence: CASRTSGHYEQYF. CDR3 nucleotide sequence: TGTGCCAGCCGGACTAGCGGACACTACGAGCAGTACTTC. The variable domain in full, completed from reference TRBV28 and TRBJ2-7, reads DVKVTQSSRYLVKRTGEKVFLECVQDMDHENMFWYRQDPGLGLRLIYFSYDVKMKEKGDIPEGYSVSREKKERFSLILESASTNQTSMYLCASRTSGHYEQYFGPGTRLTVT.

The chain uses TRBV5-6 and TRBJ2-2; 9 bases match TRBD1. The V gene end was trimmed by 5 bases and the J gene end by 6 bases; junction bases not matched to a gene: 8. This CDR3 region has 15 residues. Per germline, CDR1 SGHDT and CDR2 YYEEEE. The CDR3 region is CASSYGQGSAGELFF. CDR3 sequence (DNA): TGTGCCAGCAGTTACGGACAGGGGAGCGCCGGGGAGCTGTTTTTT.

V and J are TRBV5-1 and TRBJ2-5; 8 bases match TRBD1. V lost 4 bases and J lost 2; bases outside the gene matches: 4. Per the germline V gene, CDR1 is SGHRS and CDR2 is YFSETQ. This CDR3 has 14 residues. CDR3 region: CASSGQGQQETQYF. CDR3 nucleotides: TGCGCCAGCAGCGGACAGGGACAGCAAGAGACCCAGTACTTC.

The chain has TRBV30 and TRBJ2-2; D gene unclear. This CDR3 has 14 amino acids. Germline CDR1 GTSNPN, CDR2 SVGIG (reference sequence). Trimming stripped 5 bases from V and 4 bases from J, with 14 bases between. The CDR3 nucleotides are TGTGCCTGGCTACATTCCAGTTCCACCGGGGAGCTGTTTTTT. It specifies CAWLHSSSTGELFF.

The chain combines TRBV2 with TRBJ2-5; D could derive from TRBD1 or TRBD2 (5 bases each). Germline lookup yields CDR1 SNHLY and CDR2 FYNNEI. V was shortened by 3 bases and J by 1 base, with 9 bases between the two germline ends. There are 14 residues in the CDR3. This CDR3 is CASSDSRGQETQYF. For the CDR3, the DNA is TGTGCCAGCAGTGATTCGAGGGGCCAAGAGACCCAGTACTTC.

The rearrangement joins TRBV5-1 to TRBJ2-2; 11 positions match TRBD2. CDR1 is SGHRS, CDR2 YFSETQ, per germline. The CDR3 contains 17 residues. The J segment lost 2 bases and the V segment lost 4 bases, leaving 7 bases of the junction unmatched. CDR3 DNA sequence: TGCGCCAGCAGCCAGCGACTAGCGGGAACTAACACCGGGGAGCTGTTTTTT. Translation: CASSQRLAGTNTGELFF.

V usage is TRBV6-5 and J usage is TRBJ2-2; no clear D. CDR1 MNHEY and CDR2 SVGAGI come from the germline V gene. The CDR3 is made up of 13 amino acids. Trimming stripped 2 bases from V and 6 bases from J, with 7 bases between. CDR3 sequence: CASSYGQAGELFF. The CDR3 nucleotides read TGTGCCAGCAGTTACGGGCAGGCCGGGGAGCTGTTTTTT.

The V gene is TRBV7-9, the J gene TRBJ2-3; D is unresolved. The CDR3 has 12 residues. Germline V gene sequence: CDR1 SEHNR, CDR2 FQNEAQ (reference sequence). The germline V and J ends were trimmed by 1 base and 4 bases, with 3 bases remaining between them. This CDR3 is CASSLDSDTQYF. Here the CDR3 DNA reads TGTGCCAGCAGCTTAGATTCAGATACGCAGTATTTT.